This TCR beta chain was identified in a study of T cell responses to AZD1222 COVID-19 vaccine. Only in-frame clones appear in the TCRdb table, and some are missing; sequencing was by immunoSEQ multiplex PCR. The repertoire holds under 200,000 clones, with approximately 94% as singletons. The clonotype originates from an adult in good health. The starting material was peripheral blood, obtained on day 0 of AZD1222 vaccination.

In nucleotides, the CDR3 is TGTGCCACCACTGTAGCAGGGAGCACTGAAGCTTTCTTT. The encoded protein is CATTVAGSTEAFF. This chain joins TRBV24-1 and TRBJ1-1, with a possible D match to TRBD1 (5 bases). Germline CDR1 is KGHDR and CDR2 is SFDVKD. The CDR3 is made up of 13 amino acids. Deletions cut 8 bases from V and 4 bases from J, with 13 bases between.